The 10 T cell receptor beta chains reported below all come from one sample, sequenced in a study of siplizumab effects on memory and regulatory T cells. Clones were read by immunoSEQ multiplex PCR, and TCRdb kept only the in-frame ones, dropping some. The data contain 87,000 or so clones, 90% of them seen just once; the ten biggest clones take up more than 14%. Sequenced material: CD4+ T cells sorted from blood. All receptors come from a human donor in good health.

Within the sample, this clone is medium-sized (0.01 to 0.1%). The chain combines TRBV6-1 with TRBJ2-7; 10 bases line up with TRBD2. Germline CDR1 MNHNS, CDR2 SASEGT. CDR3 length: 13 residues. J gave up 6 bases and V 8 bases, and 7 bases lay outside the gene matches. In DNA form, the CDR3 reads TGTGCCAGCCAACTAGCGGGGCCGGGCGAGCAGTACTTC. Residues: CASQLAGPGEQYF.

CDR3 DNA sequence: TGTGCCAGCTCACACGGGACAGCCTACGAGCAGTACTTC. It yields the protein CASSHGTAYEQYF. The chain uses TRBV18 and TRBJ2-7, with TRBD1 matching over 7 bases. The CDR3 spans 13 residues. CDR1 is KGHSH and CDR2 is LQKENI in the germline V gene. V shed 4 bases and J 2 bases; nucleotides not matched to a gene: 2. Using reference TRBV18 and TRBJ2-7 for the parts outside the CDR3, the full variable domain is NAGVMQNPRHLVRRRGQEARLRCSPMKGHSHVYWYRQLPEEGLKFMVYLQKENIIDESGMPKERFSAEFPKEGPSILRIQQVVRGDSAAYFCASSHGTAYEQYFGPGTRLTVT.

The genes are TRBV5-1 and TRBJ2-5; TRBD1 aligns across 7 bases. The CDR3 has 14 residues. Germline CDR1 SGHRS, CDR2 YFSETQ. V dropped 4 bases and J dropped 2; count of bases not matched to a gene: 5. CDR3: CASSLTGFQETQYF. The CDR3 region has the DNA TGCGCCAGCAGCCTGACAGGGTTTCAAGAGACCCAGTACTTC.

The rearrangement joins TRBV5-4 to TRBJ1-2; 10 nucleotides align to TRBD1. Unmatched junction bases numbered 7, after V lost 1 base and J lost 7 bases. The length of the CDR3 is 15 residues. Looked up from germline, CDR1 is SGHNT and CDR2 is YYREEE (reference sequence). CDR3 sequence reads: CASSLPGQGIGGYTF. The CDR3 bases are TGTGCCAGCAGCTTGCCGGGACAGGGGATCGGTGGCTACACCTTC.

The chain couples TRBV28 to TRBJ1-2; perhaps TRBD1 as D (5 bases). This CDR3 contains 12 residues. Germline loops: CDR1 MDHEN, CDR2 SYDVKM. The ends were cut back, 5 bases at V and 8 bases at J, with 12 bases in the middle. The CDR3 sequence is CASSTLRDGYTF. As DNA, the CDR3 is TGTGCCAGCAGTACCCTTAGGGACGGCTACACCTTC.

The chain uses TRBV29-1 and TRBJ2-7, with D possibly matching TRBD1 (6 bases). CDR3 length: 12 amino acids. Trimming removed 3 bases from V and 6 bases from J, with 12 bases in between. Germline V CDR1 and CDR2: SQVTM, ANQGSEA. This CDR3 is CSVDRGKSEQYF. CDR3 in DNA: TGCAGCGTTGACAGGGGAAAATCCGAGCAGTACTTC.

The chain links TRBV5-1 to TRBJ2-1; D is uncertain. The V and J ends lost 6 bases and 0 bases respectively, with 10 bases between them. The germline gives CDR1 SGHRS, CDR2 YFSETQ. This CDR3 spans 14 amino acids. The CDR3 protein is CASKPLSSYNEQFF. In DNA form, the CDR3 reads TGCGCCAGCAAACCGCTTAGCTCCTACAATGAGCAGTTCTTC.

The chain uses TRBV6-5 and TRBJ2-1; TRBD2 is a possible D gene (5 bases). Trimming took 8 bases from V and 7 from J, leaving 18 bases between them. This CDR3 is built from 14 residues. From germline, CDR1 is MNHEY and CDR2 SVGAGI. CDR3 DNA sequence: TGTGCCAGCCACCGCTCAGGCACGGGGAATGAGCAGTTCTTC. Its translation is CASHRSGTGNEQFF.

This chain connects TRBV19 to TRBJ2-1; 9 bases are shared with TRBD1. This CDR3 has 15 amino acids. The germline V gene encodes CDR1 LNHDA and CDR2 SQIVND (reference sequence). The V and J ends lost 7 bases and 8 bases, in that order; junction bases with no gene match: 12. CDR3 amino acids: CASTRLGTGYHEQFF. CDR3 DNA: TGTGCCAGTACGAGGTTAGGGACAGGGTACCATGAGCAGTTCTTC.

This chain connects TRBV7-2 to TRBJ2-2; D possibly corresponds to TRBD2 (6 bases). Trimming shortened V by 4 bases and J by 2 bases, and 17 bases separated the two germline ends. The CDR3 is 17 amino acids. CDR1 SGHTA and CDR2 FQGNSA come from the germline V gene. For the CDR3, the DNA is TGTGCCAGCAGCTACCCCCGGTTTAGCGGAAACACCGGGGAGCTGTTTTTT. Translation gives CASSYPRFSGNTGELFF.